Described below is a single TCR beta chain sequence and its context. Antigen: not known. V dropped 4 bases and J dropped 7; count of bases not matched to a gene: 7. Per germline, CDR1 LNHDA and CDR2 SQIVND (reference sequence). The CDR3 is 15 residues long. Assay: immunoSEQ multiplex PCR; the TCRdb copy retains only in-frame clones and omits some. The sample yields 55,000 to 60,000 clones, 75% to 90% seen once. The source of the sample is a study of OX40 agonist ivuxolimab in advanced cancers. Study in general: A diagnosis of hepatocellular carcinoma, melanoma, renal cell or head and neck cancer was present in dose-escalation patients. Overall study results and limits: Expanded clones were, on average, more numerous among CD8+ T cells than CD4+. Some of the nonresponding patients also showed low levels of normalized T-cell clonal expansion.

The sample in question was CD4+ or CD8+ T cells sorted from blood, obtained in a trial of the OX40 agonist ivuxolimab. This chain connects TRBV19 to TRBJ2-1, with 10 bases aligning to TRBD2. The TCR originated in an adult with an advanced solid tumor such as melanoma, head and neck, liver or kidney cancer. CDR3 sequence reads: CASSRIASGSNEQFF. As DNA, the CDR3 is TGTGCCAGTAGTAGGATAGCTAGCGGGAGTAATGAGCAGTTCTTC.